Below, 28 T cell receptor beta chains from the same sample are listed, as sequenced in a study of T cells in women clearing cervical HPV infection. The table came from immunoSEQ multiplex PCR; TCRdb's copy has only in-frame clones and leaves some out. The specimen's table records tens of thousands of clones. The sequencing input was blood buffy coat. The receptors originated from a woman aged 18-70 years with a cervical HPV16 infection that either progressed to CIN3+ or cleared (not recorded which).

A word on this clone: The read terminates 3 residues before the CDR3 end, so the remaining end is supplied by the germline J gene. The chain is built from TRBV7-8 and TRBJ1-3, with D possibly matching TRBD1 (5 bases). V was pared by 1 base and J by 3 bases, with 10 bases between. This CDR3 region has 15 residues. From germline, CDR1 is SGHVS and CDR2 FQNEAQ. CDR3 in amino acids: CASSLELQGGNTIYF. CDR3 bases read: TGTGCCAGCAGCTTAGAACTTCAGGGTGGAAACACC.

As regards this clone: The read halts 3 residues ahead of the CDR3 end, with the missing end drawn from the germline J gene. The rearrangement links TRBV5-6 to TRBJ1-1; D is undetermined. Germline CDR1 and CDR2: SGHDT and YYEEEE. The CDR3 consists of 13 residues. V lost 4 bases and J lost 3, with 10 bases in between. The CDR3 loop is CASSLGRDTEAFF. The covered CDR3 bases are TGTGCCAGCAGCCTCGGTCGGGACACTGAA.

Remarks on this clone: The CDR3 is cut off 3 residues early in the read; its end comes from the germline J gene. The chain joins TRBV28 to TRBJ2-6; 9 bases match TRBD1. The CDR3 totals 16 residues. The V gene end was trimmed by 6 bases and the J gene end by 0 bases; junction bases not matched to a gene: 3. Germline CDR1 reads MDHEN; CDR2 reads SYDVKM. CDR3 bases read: TGTGCCAGCAGCGGGACAGGGATCTCTGGGGCCAACGTC. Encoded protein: CASSGTGISGANV. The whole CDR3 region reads CASSGTGISGANVLTF.

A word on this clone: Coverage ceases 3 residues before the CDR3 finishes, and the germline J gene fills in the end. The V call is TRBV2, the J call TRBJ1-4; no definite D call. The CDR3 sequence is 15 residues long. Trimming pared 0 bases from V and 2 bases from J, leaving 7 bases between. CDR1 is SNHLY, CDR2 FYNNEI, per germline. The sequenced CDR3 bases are TGTGCCAGCAGTGAAGCAGCAGGCACTAATGAAAAA. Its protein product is CASSEAAGTNEK. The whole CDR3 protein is CASSEAAGTNEKLFF.

The CDR3 protein is CASTPLAGGTGELFF. The CDR3 bases that were read are TGTGCCAGTACCCCACTAGCGGGAGGAACCGGGGAG. The J gene is TRBJ2-2, the V gene TRBV19; 12 bases map to TRBD2. The CDR3 is cut off 3 residues early in the read; its end comes from the germline J gene. Trimming took 7 bases from V and 5 from J; bases not matched to a gene: 5. Germline-derived CDR1 and CDR2 are LNHDA and SQIVND (reference sequence). The CDR3 contains 15 residues.

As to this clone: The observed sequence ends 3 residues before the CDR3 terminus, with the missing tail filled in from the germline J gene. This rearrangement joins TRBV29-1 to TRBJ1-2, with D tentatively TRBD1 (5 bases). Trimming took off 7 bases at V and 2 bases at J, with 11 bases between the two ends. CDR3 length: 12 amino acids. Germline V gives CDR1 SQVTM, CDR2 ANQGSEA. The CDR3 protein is CSALDTNYGYTF. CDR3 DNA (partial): TGCAGCGCTCTGGACACCAACTATGGC.

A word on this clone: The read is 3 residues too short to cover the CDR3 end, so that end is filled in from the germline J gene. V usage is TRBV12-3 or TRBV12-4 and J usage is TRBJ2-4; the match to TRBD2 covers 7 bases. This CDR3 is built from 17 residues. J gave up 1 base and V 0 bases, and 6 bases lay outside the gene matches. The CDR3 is CASSLARGSLAKNIQYF. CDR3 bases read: TGTGCCAGCAGTTTAGCGCGGGGGAGTCTGGCCAAAAACATT.

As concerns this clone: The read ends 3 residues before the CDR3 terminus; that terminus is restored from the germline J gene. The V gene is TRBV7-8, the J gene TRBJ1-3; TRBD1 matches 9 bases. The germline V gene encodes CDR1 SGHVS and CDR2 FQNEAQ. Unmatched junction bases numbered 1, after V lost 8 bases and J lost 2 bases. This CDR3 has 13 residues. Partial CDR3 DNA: TGTGCCAGCCGGGACAGGGCTGGAAACACC. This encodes CASRDRAGNT. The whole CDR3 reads CASRDRAGNTIYF.

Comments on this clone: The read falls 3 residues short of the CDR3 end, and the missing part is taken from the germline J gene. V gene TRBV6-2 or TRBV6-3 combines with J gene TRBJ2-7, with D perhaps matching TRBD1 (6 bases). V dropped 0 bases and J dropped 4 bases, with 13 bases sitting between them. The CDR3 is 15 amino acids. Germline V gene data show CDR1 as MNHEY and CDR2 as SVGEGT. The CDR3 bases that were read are TGTGCCAGCAGTTACTCCCCGGGACAAGGATACGAG. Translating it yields CASSYSPGQGYE. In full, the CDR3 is CASSYSPGQGYEQYF.

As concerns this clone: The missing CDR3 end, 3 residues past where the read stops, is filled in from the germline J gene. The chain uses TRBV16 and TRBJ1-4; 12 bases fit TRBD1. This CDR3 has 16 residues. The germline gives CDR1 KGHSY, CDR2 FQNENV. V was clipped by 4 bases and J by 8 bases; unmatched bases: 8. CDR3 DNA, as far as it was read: TGTGCCAGCAGCCTTCAGGGGACAGGGGGCACGGAAAAA. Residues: CASSLQGTGGTEK. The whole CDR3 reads CASSLQGTGGTEKLFF.

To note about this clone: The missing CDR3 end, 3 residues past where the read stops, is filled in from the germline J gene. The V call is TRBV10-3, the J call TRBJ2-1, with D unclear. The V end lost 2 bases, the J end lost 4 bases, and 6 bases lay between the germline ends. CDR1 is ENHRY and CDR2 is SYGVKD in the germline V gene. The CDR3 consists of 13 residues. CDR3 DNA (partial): TGTGCCATCAGTGAGGACTTATACAATGAG. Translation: CAISEDLYNE. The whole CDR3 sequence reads CAISEDLYNEQFF.

CDR3 DNA (partial): TGCGCCAGCAGCTTAGCTAGCGGGAGTATTTACAATGAG. As protein: CASSLASGSIYNE. The complete CDR3 protein is CASSLASGSIYNEQFF. J is TRBJ2-1 and V is TRBV5-1; 10 positions match TRBD2. The observed sequence ends 3 residues before the CDR3 terminus, with the missing tail filled in from the germline J gene. The CDR3 is 16 amino acids. The germline gives CDR1 SGHRS, CDR2 YFSETQ. The V and J ends lost 2 bases and 4 bases, in that order; junction bases with no gene match: 6.

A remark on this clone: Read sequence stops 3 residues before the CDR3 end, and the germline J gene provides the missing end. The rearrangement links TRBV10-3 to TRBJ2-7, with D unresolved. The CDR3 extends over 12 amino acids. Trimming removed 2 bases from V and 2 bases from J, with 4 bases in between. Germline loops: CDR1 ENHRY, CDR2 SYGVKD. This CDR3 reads CAISEVTYEQYF. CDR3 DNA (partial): TGTGCCATCAGTGAGGTAACCTACGAG.

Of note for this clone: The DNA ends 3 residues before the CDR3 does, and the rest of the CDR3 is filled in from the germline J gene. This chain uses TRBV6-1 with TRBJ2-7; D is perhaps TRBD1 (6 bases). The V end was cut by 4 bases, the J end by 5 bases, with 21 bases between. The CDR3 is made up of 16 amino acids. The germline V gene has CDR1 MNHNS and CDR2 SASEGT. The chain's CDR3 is CASSAPVGGLIDEQYF. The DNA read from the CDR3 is TGTGCCAGCAGTGCACCTGTAGGGGGTTTGATTGACGAG.

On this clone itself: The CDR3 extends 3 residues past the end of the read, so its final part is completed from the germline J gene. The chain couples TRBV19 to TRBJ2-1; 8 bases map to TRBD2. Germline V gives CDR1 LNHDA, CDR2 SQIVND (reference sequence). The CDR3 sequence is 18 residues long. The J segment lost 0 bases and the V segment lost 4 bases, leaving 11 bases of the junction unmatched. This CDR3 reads CASSTRGLALRSYNEQFF. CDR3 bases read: TGTGCCAGTAGTACCCGTGGACTAGCTCTTCGCTCCTACAATGAG. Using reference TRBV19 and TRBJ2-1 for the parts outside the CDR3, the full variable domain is DGGITQSPKYLFRKEGQNVTLSCEQNLNHDAMYWYRQDPGQGLRLIYYSQIVNDFQKGDIAEGYSVSREKKESFPLTVTSAQKNPTAFYLCASSTRGLALRSYNEQFFGPGTRLTVL.

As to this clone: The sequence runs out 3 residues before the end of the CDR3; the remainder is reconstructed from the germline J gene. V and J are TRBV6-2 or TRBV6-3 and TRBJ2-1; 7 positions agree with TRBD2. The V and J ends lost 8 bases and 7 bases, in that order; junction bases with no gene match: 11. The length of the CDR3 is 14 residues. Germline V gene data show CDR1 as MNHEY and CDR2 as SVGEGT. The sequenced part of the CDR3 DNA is TGTGCCAGCGGCTCTCAATGGGAGGGGAATGAG. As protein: CASGSQWEGNE. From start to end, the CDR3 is CASGSQWEGNEQFF.

The CDR3 sequence: CASSPRLFHEQYF. The covered CDR3 bases are TGTGCCAGCAGCCCCCGTCTGTTCCACGAG. The rearrangement uses TRBV28 and TRBJ2-7; D is ambiguous. The CDR3 end lies 3 residues beyond the end of the read and is filled in from the germline J gene. The germline V gene encodes CDR1 MDHEN and CDR2 SYDVKM. V gave up 6 bases and J gave up 5 bases, with 14 bases separating them. The CDR3 has 13 amino acids.

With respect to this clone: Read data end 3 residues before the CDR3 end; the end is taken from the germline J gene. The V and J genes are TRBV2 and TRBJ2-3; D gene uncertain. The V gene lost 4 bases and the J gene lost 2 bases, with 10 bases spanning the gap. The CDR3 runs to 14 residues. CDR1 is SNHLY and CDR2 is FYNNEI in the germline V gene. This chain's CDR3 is CASSGGRHTDTQYF. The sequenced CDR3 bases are TGTGCCAGCAGTGGAGGAAGACACACAGATACG.

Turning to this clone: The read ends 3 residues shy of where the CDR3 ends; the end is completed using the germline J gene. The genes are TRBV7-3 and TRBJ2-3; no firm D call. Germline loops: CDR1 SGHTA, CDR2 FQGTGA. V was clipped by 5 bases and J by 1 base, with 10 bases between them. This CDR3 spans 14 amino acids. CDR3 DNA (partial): TGTGCCAGCAGCCCCCTCCCAGGCACAGATACG. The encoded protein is CASSPLPGTDT. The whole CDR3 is CASSPLPGTDTQYF.

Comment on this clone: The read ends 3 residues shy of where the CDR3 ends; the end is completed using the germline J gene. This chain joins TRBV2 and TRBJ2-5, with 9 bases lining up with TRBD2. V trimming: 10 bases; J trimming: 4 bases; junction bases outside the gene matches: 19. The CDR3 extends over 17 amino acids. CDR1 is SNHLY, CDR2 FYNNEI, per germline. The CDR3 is CAIKRIAGDRSGETQYF. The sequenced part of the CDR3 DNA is TGTGCCATCAAAAGGATAGCGGGGGATCGGAGTGGAGAGACC.

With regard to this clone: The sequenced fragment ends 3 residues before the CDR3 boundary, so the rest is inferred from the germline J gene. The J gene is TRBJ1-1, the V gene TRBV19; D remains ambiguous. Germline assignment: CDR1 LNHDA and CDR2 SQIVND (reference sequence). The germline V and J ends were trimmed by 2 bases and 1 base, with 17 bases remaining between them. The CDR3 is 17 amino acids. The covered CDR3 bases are TGTGCCAGTAGTATAATTCTTGGGTTTACGGGGAACACTGAA. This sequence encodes CASSIILGFTGNTE. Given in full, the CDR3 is CASSIILGFTGNTEAFF.

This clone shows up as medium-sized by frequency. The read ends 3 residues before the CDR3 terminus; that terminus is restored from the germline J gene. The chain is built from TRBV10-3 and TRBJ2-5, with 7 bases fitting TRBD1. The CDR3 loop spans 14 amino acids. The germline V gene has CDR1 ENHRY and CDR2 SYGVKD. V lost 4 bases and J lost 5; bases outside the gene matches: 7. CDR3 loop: CAISAVTGKETQYF. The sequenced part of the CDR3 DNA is TGTGCCATCAGTGCTGTGACAGGGAAGGAGACC.

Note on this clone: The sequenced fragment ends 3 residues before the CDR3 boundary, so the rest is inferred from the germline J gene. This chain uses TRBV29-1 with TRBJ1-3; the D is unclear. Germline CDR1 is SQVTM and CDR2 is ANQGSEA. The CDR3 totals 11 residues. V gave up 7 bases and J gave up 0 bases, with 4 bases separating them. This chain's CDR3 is CSGHSGNTIYF. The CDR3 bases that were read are TGCAGCGGTCACTCTGGAAACACC.

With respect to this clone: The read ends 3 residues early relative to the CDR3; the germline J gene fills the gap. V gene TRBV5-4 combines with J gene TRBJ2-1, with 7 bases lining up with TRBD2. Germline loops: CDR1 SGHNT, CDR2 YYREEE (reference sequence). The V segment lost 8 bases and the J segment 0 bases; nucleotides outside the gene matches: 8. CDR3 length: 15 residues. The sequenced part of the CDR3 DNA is TGTGCCAGTCGTTTGGCGGGAGTCTCCTACAATGAG. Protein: CASRLAGVSYNE. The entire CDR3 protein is CASRLAGVSYNEQFF.

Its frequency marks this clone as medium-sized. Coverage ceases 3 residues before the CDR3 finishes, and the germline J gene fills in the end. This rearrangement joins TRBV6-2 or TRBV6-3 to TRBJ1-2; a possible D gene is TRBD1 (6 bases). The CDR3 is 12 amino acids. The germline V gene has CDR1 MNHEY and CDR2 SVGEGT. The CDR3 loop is CASSYYREVYTF. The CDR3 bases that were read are TGTGCCAGCAGTTATTACAGGGAAGTC.

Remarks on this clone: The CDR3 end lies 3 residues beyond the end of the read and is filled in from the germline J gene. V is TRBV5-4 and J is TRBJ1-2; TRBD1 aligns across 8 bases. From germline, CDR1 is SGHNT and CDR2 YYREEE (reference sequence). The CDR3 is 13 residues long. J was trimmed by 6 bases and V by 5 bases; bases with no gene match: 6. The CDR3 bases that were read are TGTGCCAGCAGTTCGGACAGGGTTGATGGC. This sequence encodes CASSSDRVDG. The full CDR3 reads CASSSDRVDGYTF.

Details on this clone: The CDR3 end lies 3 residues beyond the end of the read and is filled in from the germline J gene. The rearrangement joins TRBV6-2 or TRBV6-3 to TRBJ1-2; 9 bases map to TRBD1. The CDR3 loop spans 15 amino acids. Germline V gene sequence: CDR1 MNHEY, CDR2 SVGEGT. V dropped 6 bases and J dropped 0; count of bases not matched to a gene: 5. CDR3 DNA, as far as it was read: TGTGCCAGCAGGGGACAGGGCACAGCTAACTATGGC. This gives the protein CASRGQGTANYG. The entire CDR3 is CASRGQGTANYGYTF.

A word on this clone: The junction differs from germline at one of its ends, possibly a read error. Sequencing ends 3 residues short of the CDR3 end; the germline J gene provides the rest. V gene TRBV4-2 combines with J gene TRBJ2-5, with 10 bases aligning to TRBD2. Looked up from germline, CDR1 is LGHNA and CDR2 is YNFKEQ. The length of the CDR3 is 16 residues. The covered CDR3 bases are TGCGCCAGCAGCCAGCAGAGCGGGAGGGCCTGGGAGACC. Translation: CASSQQSGRAWET. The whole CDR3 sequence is CASSQQSGRAWETQYF.